This T cell receptor beta chain was documented in a study of shared clonotypes between healthy human individuals. Points from the study as a whole: Clonotype sharing levels among donors were expected to vary with sequencing depth. A limitation of the genetic and exposure-history diversity represented arose from few donors.

Regarding this clone: Its target is unknown.

The germline V gene encodes CDR1 SEHNR and CDR2 FQNEAQ (reference sequence). Trimming cost V 8 bases and J 0 bases; bases outside gene matches: 9. This CDR3 comprises 15 residues. Assay: immunoSEQ multiplex PCR; the TCRdb copy retains only in-frame clones and omits some. The sample includes around 1.9 million clones, around 93% of them seen just once. Naive CD8 cells lacked CD45RO, underwent positive selection for CCR7 and left out terminally differentiated effector memory CD45RA+ cells. The source of this sequence is a man aged 18 to 35 in good health. Some clones in this sample may be carry-over from other donors' samples. The chain couples TRBV7-9 to TRBJ2-7; 8 nucleotides agree with TRBD1. What was sequenced was naive CD8+ T cells from PBMCs. The CDR3 loop reads CASGGQGADSYEQYF. The CDR3 nucleotides are TGTGCCAGCGGCGGCCAGGGGGCAGACTCCTACGAGCAGTACTTC.